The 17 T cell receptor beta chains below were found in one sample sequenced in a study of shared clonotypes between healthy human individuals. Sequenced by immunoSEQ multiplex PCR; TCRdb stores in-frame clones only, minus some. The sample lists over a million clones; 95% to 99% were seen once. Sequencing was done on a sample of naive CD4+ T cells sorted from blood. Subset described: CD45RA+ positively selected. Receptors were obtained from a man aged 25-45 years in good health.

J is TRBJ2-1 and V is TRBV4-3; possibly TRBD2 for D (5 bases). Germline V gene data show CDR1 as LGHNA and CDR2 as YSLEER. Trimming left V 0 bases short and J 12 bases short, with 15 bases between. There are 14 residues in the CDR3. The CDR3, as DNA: TGCGCCAGCAGCCAAGATCTGGTGGGAGCGAGGCAGTTCTTC. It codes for CASSQDLVGARQFF.

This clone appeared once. As DNA, the CDR3 is TGTGCCAGCAGTTCACCAGGTGGTACGACTGAAGCTTTCTTT. As protein: CASSSPGGTTEAFF. The chain uses TRBV28 and TRBJ1-1; D uncertain. V was cut by 4 bases and J by 5 bases, with 14 bases left in between. The CDR3 totals 14 residues. Germline assignment: CDR1 MDHEN and CDR2 SYDVKM. The whole variable domain, remainder taken from reference TRBV28 and TRBJ1-1, is DVKVTQSSRYLVKRTGEKVFLECVQDMDHENMFWYRQDPGLGLRLIYFSYDVKMKEKGDIPEGYSVSREKKERFSLILESASTNQTSMYLCASSSPGGTTEAFFGQGTRLTVV.

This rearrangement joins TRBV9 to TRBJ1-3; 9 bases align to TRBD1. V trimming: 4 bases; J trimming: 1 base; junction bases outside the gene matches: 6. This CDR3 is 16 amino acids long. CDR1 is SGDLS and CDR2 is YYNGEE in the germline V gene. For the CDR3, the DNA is TGTGCCAGCAGCTCTACCGGGACAGGGTCTGGAAACACCATATATTTT. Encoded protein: CASSSTGTGSGNTIYF.

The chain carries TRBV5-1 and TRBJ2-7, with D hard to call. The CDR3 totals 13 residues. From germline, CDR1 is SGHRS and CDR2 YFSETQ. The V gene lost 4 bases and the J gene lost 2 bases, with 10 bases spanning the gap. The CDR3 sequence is CASSPRSAYEQYF. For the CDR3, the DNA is TGCGCCAGCAGCCCCCGGTCAGCCTACGAGCAGTACTTC. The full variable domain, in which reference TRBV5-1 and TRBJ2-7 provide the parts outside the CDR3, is KAGVTQTPRYLIKTRGQQVTLSCSPISGHRSVSWYQQTPGQGLQFLFEYFSETQRNKGNFPGRFSGRQFSNSRSEMNVSTLELGDSALYLCASSPRSAYEQYFGPGTRLTVT.

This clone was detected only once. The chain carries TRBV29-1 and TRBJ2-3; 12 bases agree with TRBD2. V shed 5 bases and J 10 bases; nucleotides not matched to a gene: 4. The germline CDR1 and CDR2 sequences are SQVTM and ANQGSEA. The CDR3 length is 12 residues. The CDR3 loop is CSVRTSGTSQYF. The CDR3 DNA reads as TGCAGCGTTCGGACTAGCGGGACGTCGCAGTATTTT.

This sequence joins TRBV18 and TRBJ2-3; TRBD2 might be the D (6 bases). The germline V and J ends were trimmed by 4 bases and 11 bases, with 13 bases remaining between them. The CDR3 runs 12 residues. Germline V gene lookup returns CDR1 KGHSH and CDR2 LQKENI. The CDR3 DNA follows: TGTGCCAGCTCACTTACTAGCAACGGGCAGTATTTT. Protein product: CASSLTSNGQYF.

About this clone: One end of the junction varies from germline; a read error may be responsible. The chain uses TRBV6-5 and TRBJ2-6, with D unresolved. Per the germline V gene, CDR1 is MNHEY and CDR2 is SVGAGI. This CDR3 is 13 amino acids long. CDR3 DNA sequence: TGTGCCAGCAGTTACTCCCCTCCCAACGTCTTGACTTTC. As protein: CASSYSPPNVLTF.

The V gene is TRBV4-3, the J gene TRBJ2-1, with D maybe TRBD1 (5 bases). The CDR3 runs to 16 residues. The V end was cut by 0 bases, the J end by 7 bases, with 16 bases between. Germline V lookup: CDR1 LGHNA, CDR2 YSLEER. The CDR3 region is CASSQEIAIAGNEQFF. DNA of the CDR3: TGCGCCAGCAGCCAAGAAATCGCGATAGCAGGGAATGAGCAGTTCTTC.

The CDR3 DNA is TGTGCCAGCAGCTTACAGGGTGATTCCGCAGATACGCAGTATTTT. The encoded protein is CASSLQGDSADTQYF. The genes are TRBV5-6 and TRBJ2-3; possibly TRBD1 for D (6 bases). The CDR3 extends over 15 amino acids. The germline gives CDR1 SGHDT, CDR2 YYEEEE. V gave up 2 bases and J gave up 4 bases, with 14 bases separating them.

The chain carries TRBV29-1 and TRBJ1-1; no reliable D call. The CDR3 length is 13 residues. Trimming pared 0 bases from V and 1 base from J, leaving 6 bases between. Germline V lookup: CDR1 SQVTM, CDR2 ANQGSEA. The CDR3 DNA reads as TGCAGCGTTGAAGATTGGGGGAACACTGAAGCTTTCTTT. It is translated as CSVEDWGNTEAFF. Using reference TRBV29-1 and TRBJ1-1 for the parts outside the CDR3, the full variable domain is SAVISQKPSRDICQRGTSLTIQCQVDSQVTMMFWYRQQPGQSLTLIATANQGSEATYESGFVIDKFPISRPNLTFSTLTVSNMSPEDSSIYLCSVEDWGNTEAFFGQGTRLTVV.

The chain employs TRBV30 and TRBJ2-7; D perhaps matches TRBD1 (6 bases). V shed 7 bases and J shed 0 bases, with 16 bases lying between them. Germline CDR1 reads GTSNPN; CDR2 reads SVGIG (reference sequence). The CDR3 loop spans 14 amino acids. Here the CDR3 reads CAYKRGSPSYEQYF. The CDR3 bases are TGTGCCTATAAGAGGGGGTCCCCCTCCTACGAGCAGTACTTC.

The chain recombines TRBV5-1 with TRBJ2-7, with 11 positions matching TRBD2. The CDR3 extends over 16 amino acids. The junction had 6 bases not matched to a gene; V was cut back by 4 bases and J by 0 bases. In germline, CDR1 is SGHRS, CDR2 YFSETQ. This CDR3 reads CASSLVSGGASYEQYF. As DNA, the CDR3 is TGCGCCAGCAGCCTTGTTAGCGGGGGGGCCTCCTACGAGCAGTACTTC.

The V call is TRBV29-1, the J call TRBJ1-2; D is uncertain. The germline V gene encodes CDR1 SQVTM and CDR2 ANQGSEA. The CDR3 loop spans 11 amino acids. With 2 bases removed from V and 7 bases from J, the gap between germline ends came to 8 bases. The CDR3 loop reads CSVENGSGYTF. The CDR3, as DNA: TGCAGCGTTGAAAACGGGAGTGGCTACACCTTC.

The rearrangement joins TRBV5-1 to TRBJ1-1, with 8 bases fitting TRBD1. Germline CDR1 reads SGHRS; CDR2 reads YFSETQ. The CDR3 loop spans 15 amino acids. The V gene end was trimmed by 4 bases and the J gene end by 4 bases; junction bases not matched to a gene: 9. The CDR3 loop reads CASSDGQGLTTEAFF. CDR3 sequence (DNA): TGCGCCAGCAGCGACGGACAGGGACTTACCACTGAAGCTTTCTTT.

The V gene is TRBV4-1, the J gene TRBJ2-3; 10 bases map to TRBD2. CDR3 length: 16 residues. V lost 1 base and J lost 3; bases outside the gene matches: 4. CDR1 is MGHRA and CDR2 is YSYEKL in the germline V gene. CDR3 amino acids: CASSQAPGLATDTQYF. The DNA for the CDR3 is TGCGCCAGCAGCCAAGCCCCGGGACTAGCGACAGATACGCAGTATTTT.

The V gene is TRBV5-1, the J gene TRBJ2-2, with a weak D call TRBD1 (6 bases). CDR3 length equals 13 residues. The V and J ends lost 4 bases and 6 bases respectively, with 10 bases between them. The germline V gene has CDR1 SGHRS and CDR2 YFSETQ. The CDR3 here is CASSPDRPGELFF. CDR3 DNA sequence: TGCGCCAGCAGCCCCGACAGGCCCGGGGAGCTGTTTTTT.

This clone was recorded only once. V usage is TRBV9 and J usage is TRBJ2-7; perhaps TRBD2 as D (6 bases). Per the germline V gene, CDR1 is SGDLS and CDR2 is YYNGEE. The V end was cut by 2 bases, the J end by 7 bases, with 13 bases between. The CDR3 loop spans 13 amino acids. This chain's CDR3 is CASSVDPGLEQYF. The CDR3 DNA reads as TGTGCCAGCAGCGTCGATCCCGGACTAGAGCAGTACTTC.